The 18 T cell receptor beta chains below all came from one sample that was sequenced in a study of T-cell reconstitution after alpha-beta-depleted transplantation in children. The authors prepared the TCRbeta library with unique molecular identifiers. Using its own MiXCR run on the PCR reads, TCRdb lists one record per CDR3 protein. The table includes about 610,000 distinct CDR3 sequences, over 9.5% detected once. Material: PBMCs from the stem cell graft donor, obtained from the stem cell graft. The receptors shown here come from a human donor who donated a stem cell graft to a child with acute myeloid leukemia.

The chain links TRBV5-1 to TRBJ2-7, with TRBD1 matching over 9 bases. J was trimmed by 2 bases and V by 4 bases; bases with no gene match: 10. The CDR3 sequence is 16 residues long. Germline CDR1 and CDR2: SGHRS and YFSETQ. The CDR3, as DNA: TGCGCCAGCAGCCTGACCGGGACAGGGAAGACCTACGAGCAGTACTTC. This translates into CASSLTGTGKTYEQYF.

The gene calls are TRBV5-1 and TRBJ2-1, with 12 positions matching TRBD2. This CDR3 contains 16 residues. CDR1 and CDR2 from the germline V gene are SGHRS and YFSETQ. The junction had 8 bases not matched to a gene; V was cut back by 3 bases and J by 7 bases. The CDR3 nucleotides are TGCGCCAGCAGCTGGGAACTAGCGGGAGGAAAAAATGAGCAGTTCTTC. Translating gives CASSWELAGGKNEQFF.

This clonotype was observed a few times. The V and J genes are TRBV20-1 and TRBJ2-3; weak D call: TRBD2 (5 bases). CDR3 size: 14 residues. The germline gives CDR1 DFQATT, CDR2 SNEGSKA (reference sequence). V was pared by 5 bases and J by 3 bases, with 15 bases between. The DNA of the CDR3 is TGCAGTGCTGGAGGCTCCTCCCGGACAGATACGCAGTATTTT. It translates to CSAGGSSRTDTQYF.

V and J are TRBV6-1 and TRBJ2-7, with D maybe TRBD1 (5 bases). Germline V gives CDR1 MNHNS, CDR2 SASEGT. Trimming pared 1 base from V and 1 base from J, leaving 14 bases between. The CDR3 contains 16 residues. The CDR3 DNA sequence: TGTGCCAGCAGTGAAGGGGAAGGGGCCCCATCCTACGAGCAGTACTTC. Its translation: CASSEGEGAPSYEQYF.

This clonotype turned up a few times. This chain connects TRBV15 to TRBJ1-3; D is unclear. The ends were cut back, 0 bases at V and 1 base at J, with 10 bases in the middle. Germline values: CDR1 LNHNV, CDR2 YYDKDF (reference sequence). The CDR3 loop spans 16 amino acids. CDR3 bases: TGTGCCACCAGCAGAGATGGTCTAGGGTCTGGAAACACCATATATTTT. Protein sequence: CATSRDGLGSGNTIYF. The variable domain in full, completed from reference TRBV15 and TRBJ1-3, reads DAMVIQNPRYQVTQFGKPVTLSCSQTLNHNVMYWYQQKSSQAPKLLFHYYDKDFNNEADTPDNFQSRRPNTSFCFLDIRSPGLGDTAMYLCATSRDGLGSGNTIYFGEGSWLTVV.

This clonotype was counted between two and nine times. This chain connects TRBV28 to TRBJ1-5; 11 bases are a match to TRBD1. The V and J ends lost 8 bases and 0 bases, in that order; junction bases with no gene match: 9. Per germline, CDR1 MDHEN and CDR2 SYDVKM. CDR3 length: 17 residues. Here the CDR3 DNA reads TGTGCCAGCTGGGGGACAGGGGGGGGATATAGCAATCAGCCCCAGCATTTT. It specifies CASWGTGGGYSNQPQHF.

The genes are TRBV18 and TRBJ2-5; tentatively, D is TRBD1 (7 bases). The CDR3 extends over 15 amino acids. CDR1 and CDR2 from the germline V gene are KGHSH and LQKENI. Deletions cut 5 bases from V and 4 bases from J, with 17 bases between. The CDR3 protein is CASSSTGRDVETQYF. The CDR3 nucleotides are TGTGCCAGCTCATCGACAGGGCGGGATGTAGAGACCCAGTACTTC.

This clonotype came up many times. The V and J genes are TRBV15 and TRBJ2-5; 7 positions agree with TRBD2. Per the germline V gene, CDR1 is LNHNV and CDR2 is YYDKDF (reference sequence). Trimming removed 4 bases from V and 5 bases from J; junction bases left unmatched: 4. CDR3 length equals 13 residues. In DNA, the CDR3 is TGTGCCACCAGCAATAGCGGGTCGGAGACCCAGTACTTC. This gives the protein CATSNSGSETQYF.

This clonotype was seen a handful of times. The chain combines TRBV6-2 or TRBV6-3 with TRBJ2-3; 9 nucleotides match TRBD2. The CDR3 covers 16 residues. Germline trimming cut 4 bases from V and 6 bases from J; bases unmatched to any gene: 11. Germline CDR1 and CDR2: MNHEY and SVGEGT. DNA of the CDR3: TGTGCCAGCAGTTTGATAAGCGGGAGGATAGGGGATACGCAGTATTTT. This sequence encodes CASSLISGRIGDTQYF.

CDR3 loop: CSAGPTGFGAKNIQYF. CDR3 in DNA: TGCAGTGCTGGCCCGACAGGGTTTGGGGCCAAAAACATTCAGTACTTC. The chain joins TRBV20-1 to TRBJ2-4, with 7 positions matching TRBD1. V was pared by 5 bases and J by 1 base, with 11 bases of the junction left unmatched. Germline CDR1 and CDR2: DFQATT and SNEGSKA (reference sequence). This CDR3 comprises 16 residues.

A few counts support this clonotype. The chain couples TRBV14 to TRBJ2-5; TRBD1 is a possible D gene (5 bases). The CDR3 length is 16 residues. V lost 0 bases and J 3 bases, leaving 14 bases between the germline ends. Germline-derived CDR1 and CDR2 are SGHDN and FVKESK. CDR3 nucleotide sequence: TGTGCCAGCAGCCAAGATCGCAGGGCCCGGGAAGAGACCCAGTACTTC. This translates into CASSQDRRAREETQYF.

The CDR3 reads CASSPTFGLRTGELFF. DNA of the CDR3: TGTGCCAGCAGTCCTACTTTTGGTCTGAGGACCGGGGAGCTGTTTTTT. The gene calls are TRBV28 and TRBJ2-2; no reliable D call. Trimming stripped 5 bases from V and 5 bases from J, with 18 bases between. The CDR3 consists of 16 residues. CDR1 is MDHEN, CDR2 SYDVKM, per germline.

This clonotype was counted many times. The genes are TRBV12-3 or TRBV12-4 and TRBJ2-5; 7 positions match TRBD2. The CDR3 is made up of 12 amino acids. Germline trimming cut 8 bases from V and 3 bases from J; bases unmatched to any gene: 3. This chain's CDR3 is CASARGEETQYF. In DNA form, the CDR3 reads TGTGCCAGCGCCCGGGGGGAAGAGACCCAGTACTTC.

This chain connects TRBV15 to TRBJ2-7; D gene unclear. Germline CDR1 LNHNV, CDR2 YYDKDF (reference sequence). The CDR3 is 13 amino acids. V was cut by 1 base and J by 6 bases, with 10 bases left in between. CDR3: CATSRASTREQYF. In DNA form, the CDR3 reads TGTGCCACCAGCAGAGCGAGTACGCGCGAGCAGTACTTC.

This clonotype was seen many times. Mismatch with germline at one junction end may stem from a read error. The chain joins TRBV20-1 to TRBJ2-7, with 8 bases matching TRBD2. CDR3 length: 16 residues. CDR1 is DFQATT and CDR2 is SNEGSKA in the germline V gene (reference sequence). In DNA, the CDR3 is TGCAGCGCTAAGTATCCGATAGCGGGAAGGGACTACGAGCAGTACTTC. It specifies CSAKYPIAGRDYEQYF.

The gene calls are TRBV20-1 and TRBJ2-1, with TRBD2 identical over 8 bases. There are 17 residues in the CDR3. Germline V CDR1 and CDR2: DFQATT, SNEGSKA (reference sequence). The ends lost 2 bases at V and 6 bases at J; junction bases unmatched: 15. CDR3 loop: CSARSRARAGAGNEQFF. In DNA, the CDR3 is TGCAGTGCTAGAAGTCGCGCTAGAGCGGGAGCGGGCAATGAGCAGTTCTTC.

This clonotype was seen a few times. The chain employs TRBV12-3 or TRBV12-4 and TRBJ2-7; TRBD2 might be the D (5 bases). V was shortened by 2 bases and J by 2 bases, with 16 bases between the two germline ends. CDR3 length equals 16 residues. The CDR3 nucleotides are TGTGCCAGCAGTTTAAGGTCGTCTAGCTCTACCTACGAGCAGTACTTC. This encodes CASSLRSSSSTYEQYF.

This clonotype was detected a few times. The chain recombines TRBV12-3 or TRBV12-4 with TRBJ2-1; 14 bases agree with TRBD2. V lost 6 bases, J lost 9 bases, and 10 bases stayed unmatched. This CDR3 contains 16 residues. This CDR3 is CASRYATSGRAGEQFF. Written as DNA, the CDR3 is TGTGCCAGCAGATACGCGACTAGCGGGAGGGCCGGTGAGCAGTTCTTC.